A selection of T cell receptor beta chains follows, all from one sample in a study of CD8+CD57+ T cells in acquired aplastic anemia. In TCRdb, the reads were re-called with MiXCR into one record per CDR3 protein. The repertoire consists of 250,000 to 350,000 distinct CDR3 sequences, with about three fifths occurring once and the leading ten covering 1% to 1.5%. The material sequenced was sorted CD4+, CD8+, or CD8+CD57+ T cells (not recorded which) from PBMCs. The receptor source for this set is a human donor with aplastic anemia. CDR3s include the opening cysteine and the closing phenylalanine or tryptophan. A D gene is named only where the DNA matches it firmly. Rows may omit the clone size; those that give it use once, few, many or a size class.

TRBV20-1	NA	TRBJ2-7	TRBD1	CSARVPQDRGLYF	TGCAGTGCTAGAGTACCCCAGGACAGGGGGTTATACTTC
TRBV20-1	NA	TRBJ2-7	TRBD2	CSAPGTSGGNTYEQYF	TGCAGTGCTCCCGGGACTAGCGGGGGGAACACCTACGAGCAGTACTTC
TRBV20-1	NA	TRBJ1-2	NA	CSASGVQSGYTF	TGCAGTGCTAGCGGGGTTCAGAGTGGCTACACCTTC
TRBV2	many	TRBJ2-2	NA	CVSSWAGSTGELFF	TGTGTCAGCAGTTGGGCGGGAAGCACCGGGGAGCTGTTTTTT
TRBV20-1	NA	TRBJ2-7	NA	CSASADRPRSYEQYF	TGCAGTGCTAGCGCCGACAGGCCCCGCTCCTACGAGCAGTACTTC
TRBV4-1	many	TRBJ2-3	TRBD2	CASSQVGTGGPTDTQYF	TGCGCCAGCAGCCAAGTCGGAACGGGAGGGCCTACAGATACGCAGTATTTT
TRBV7-7	NA	TRBJ2-3	TRBD1	CASSRDRGTQYF	TGTGCCAGCAGTCGGGACAGGGGTACGCAGTATTTT
TRBV12-3/TRBV12-4	many	TRBJ2-4	TRBD2	CASSPPGGLAGNIQYF	TGTGCCAGCAGTCCACCGGGAGGACTAGCGGGAAACATTCAGTACTTC
TRBV29-1	NA	TRBJ2-7	NA	CSQVPGRSEQYF	TGCAGCCAAGTCCCGGGCAGGTCCGAGCAGTACTTC
TRBV24-1	NA	TRBJ2-2	NA	CATSDAGAGVTGELFF	TGTGCCACCAGTGATGCCGGGGCGGGCGTCACCGGGGAGCTGTTTTTT
TRBV6-5	many	TRBJ2-7	TRBD1	CASSYSRGPQYF	TGTGCCAGCAGTTACTCCAGGGGGCCGCAGTACTTC
TRBV25-1	NA	TRBJ1-2	TRBD1	CASGDIDREHGYTF	TGTGCCAGCGGCGATATCGACAGGGAACATGGCTACACCTTC
TRBV7-3	NA	TRBJ1-5	NA	CASRRQVGQPQHF	TGTGCCAGCAGACGACAGGTTGGTCAGCCCCAGCATTTT
TRBV5-1	many	TRBJ2-3	NA	CASSQGAGADTQYF	TGTGCCAGCAGCCAAGGGGCAGGGGCGGATACGCAGTATTTT
TRBV2	NA	TRBJ2-5	NA	CASRLGQGLGETQYF	TGTGCCAGCAGGTTAGGGCAGGGCCTGGGAGAGACCCAGTACTTC